The clone carrying this T cell receptor beta chain was detected only a few times. Antigen specificity is unknown. Compared with germline, one end of the junction differs, possibly owing to a read error. CDR1 SQVTM and CDR2 ANQGSEA come from the germline V gene. This CDR3 comprises 13 residues. PBMCs numbering at least 6.5 million were isolated per sample. The data were obtained in a study of blood T cells in healthy people across ages. Study-wide results and caveats: More naive CD4+ cells and higher diversity marked long-lived donors relative to aged donors.

The use of a sample-barcoded 5' primer and a J-beta primer mix characterized a second PCR of about 7 to 12 cycles. Each single sample gave us at least 2.5 million CDR3-containing paired-end reads. TCRdb ran MiXCR on the 5' RACE reads and lists one entry per CDR3 protein. The table has 550,000 to 700,000 distinct CDR3 sequences, 27% seen once. The chain joins TRBV29-1 to TRBJ1-3; D is ambiguous. Sequencing was done on a sample of blood. The clonotype comes from a woman in her seventies in good health. CDR3 nucleotide sequence: TGCGGCGTTAACAAAATCGAAGGAAACACCATATATTTT. Translating it yields CGVNKIEGNTIYF.